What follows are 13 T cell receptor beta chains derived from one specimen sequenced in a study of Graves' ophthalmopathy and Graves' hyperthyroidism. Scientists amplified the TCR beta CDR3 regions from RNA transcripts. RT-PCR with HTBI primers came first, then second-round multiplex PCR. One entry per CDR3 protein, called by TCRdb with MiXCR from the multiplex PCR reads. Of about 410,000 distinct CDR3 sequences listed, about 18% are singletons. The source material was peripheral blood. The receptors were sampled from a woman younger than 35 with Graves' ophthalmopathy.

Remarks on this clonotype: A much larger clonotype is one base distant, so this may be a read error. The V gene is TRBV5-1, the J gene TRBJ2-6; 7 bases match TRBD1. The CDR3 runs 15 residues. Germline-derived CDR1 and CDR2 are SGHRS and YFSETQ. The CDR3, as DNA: TGCGCCAGCCGGTTAGGGGGCTCTGGGGCCAACGTCCTGGCTTTC. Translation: CASRLGGSGANVLAF.

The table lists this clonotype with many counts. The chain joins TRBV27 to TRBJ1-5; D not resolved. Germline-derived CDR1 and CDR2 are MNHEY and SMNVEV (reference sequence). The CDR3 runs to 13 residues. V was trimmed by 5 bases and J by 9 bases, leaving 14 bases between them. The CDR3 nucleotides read TGTGCCAGCAGTCCGGGCCTCCGTTGGCCCCAGCATTTT. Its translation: CASSPGLRWPQHF.

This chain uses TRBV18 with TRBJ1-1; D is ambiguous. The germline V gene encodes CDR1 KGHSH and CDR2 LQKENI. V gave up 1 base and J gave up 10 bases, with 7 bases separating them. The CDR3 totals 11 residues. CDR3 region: CASSPQAGAFF. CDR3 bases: TGTGCCAGCTCACCACAAGCAGGAGCTTTCTTT.

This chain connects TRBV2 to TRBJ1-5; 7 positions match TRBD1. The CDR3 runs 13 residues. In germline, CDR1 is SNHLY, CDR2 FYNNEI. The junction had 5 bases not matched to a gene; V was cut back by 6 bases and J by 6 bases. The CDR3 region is CASRVDRRQPQHF. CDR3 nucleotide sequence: TGTGCCAGCAGAGTGGACAGGCGTCAGCCCCAGCATTTT.

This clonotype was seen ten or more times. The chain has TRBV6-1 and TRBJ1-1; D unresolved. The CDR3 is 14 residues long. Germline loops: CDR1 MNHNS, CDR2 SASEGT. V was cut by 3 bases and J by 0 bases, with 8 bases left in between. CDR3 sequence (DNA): TGTGCCAGCAGTGAGGTATGGATGAACACTGAAGCTTTCTTT. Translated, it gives CASSEVWMNTEAFF.

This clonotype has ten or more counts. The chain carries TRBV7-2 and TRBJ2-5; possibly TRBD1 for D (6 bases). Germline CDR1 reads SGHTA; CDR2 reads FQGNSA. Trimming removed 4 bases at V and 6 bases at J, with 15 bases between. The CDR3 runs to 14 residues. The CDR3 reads CASSWTGGPKTQYF. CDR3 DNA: TGTGCCAGCAGCTGGACTGGGGGCCCGAAGACCCAGTACTTC.

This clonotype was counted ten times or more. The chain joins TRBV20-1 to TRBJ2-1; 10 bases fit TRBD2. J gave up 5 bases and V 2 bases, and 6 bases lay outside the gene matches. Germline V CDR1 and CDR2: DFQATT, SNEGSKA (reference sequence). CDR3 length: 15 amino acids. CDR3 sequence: CSARPIAGGHNEQFF. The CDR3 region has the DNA TGCAGTGCTAGACCTATAGCGGGGGGCCACAATGAGCAGTTCTTC.

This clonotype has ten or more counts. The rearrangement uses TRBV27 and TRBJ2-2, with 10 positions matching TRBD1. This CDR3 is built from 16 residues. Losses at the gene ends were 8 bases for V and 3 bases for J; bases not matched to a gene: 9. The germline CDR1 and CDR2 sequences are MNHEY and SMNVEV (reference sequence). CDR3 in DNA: TGTGCCAGCTGGGACAGGGGCCTCGGGGACACCGGGGAGCTGTTTTTT. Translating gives CASWDRGLGDTGELFF.

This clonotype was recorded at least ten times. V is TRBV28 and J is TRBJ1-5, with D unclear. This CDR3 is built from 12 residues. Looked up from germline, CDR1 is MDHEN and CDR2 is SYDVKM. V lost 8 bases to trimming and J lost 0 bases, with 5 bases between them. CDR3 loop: CASRISNQPQHF. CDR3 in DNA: TGTGCCAGCCGAATTAGCAATCAGCCCCAGCATTTT.

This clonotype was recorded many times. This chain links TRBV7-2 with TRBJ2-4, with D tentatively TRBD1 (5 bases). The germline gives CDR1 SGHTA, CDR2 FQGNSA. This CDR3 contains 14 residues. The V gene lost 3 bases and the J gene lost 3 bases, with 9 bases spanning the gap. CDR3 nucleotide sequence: TGTGCCAGCAGCTTGCAGGGAATCAAAAACATTCAGTACTTC. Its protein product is CASSLQGIKNIQYF.

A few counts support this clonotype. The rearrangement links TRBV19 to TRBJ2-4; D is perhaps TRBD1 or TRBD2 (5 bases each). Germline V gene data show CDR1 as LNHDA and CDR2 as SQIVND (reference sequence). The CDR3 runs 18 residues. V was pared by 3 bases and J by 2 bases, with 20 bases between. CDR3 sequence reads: CASSIGTRDGLTKNIQYF. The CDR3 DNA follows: TGTGCCAGTAGTATTGGTACTCGGGACGGGCTCACCAAAAACATTCAGTACTTC.

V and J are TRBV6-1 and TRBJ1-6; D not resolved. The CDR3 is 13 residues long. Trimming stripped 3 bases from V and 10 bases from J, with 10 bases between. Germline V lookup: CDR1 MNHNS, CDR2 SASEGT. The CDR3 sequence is CASSDNRGSPLHF. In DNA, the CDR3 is TGTGCCAGCAGTGACAACCGAGGATCACCCCTCCACTTT.

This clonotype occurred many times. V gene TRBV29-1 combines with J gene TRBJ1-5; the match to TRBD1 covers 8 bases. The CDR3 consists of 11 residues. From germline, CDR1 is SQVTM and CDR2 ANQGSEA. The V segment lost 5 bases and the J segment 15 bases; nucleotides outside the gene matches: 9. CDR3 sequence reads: CSVYGQGTWHF. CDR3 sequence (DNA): TGCAGCGTTTATGGACAGGGAACTTGGCATTTT. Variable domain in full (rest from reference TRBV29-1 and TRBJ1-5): SAVISQKPSRDICQRGTSLTIQCQVDSQVTMMFWYRQQPGQSLTLIATANQGSEATYESGFVIDKFPISRPNLTFSTLTVSNMSPEDSSIYLCSVYGQGTWHFGDGTRLSIL.